This T cell receptor (beta chain) was recorded in a study of tumor-infiltrating lymphocytes in primary liver carcinoma. Concerning this clonotype: A read error may account for a junction end that differs from germline.

The CDR3 spans 14 residues. Unsorted whole blood supplied the blood RNA, and germline DNA was isolated too. Using a constant-region primer together with ProtoScript II reverse transcriptase, TCR beta cDNA was made from 500 to 650 ng of total RNA. Slightly modified ARM-PCR with three nested multiplex PCR rounds yielded TCR beta libraries. TRBV1-TRBV30 forward and Cbeta reverse primers drove the first two approximately 10-cycle rounds. Using its own MiXCR run on the multiplex PCR reads, TCRdb lists one record per CDR3 protein. The table shows 300,000 to 350,000 distinct CDR3 sequences, with more than 55% occurring only once.

Material: peripheral blood. The chain combines TRBV12-3 or TRBV12-4 with TRBJ1-6, with TRBD1 as a possible D gene (6 bases). The clonotype originates from a woman in her twenties or thirties with primary liver carcinoma and hepatitis B virus infection. CDR3 in amino acids: CTSRRPGANSPLHF. The DNA for the CDR3 is TGTACCAGCAGGCGGCCGGGGGCCAATTCACCCCTCCACTTT.